This T cell receptor beta chain was identified in a study of T-cell memory formation after mild COVID-19. Overall study context: Largely donor-specific sequence clusters came from two donors.

Germline V lookup: CDR1 MNHNS, CDR2 SASEGT. The CDR3 contains 14 residues. V was clipped by 7 bases and J by 1 base, with 13 bases between them. It was 5'RACE with constant-segment primers that produced the TCR alpha and TCR beta cDNA libraries, which carried sample barcodes and UMIs. TCRdb ran MiXCR on the 5' RACE reads and lists one entry per CDR3 protein. This sample carries about 610,000 distinct CDR3 sequences, roughly 17% of them seen once, and the ten largest clones take just over 8%. Points on this clonotype: Its matching antigen is unknown.

Study findings and constraints: CD4+ contracting clones were mainly CM and EM; CD8+ ones, EMRA.

This receptor was taken from an adult woman who had mild COVID-19 (a few samples of this study predate the infection). Cell type and time point are not known. The sequenced sample consisted of PBMCs or a T cell subset sorted from them (not recorded which). The chain joins TRBV6-1 to TRBJ1-2; weak D call: TRBD1 (5 bases). CDR3 DNA: TGTGCCAGCACCCCGGACATTTTTAACTATGGCTACACCTTC. Translated: CASTPDIFNYGYTF.